This passage covers 4 T cell receptor beta chains from one sample sequenced in a study of T cell responses to AZD1222 COVID-19 vaccine. Generated by immunoSEQ multiplex PCR, the TCRdb table keeps only in-frame clones and is missing some. The sample carries around 100,000 clones, roughly four fifths recorded once. Specimen: peripheral blood, collected on day 0 of AZD1222 vaccination. The source of these receptors is an adult in good health.

The chain couples TRBV5-1 to TRBJ2-5, with TRBD1 matching over 7 bases. This CDR3 has 14 residues. The V and J ends lost 2 bases and 1 base, in that order; junction bases with no gene match: 2. Germline CDR1 reads SGHRS; CDR2 reads YFSETQ. The CDR3 here is CASSFGTAQETQYF. Written as DNA, the CDR3 is TGCGCCAGCAGCTTCGGGACAGCCCAAGAGACCCAGTACTTC.

This clone turned up a few times. The chain couples TRBV7-2 to TRBJ1-4; possible D gene TRBD1, 5 bases. The ends were cut back, 1 base at V and 8 bases at J, with 14 bases in the middle. Germline lookup yields CDR1 SGHTA and CDR2 FQGNSA. This CDR3 is 15 amino acids long. CDR3 sequence (DNA): TGTGCCAGCAGCTTAGTCGGGGCAGAAGGGGAAAAACTGTTTTTT. This encodes CASSLVGAEGEKLFF. The full variable domain, in which reference TRBV7-2 and TRBJ1-4 provide the parts outside the CDR3, is GAGVSQSPSNKVTEKGKDVELRCDPISGHTALYWYRQSLGQGLEFLIYFQGNSAPDKSGLPSDRFSAERTGGSVSTLTIQRTQQEDSAVYLCASSLVGAEGEKLFFGSGTQLSVL.

This sequence joins TRBV11-2 and TRBJ2-2, with D tentatively TRBD2 (6 bases). Germline lookup yields CDR1 SGHAT and CDR2 FQNNGV. Trimming pared 3 bases from V and 2 bases from J, leaving 10 bases between. The CDR3 has 15 residues. This CDR3 reads CASSLSGLNTGELFF. CDR3 DNA sequence: TGTGCCAGCAGCTTGAGCGGACTAAACACCGGGGAGCTGTTTTTT.

The chain combines TRBV5-4 with TRBJ2-2; no clear D. V lost 1 base and J lost 3, with 7 bases in between. This CDR3 comprises 14 residues. CDR1 and CDR2 (germline): SGHNT, YYREEE (reference sequence). CDR3 sequence (DNA): TGTGCCAGCAGCTTGTTTGGGGACACCGGGGAGCTGTTTTTT. The encoded protein is CASSLFGDTGELFF.